This entry concerns a single T cell receptor beta chain. This sample stems from a study of blood T cell repertoires in COVID-19. Overall study context: The United States, Italy and Spain supplied acute and convalescent COVID-19 samples.

Study processing details: Amplification from reference gene primers served as the basis for estimated nucleated cell counts. Data came from immunoSEQ multiplex PCR; TCRdb stores just in-frame clones and leaves some out. V and J calls and clone size are copied from that table; D and trimming were computed from the DNA. The table has 200,000 to 300,000 clones, 86% seen once. V trimming: 1 base; J trimming: 1 base; junction bases outside the gene matches: 5. CDR3 length: 17 residues. Germline V CDR1 and CDR2: SGHNT, YENEEA. The chain joins TRBV11-3 to TRBJ2-1; TRBD2 agrees at 9 bases. The TCR originated in a man aged 40-49 years who had recovered from COVID-19. The sequencing input was peripheral blood. The CDR3 sequence is CASSLVGGRGSYNEQFF. The CDR3 DNA is TGTGCCAGCAGCTTAGTAGGCGGGAGGGGGTCCTACAATGAGCAGTTCTTC. Using reference TRBV11-3 and TRBJ2-1 for the parts outside the CDR3, the full variable domain is EAGVVQSPRYKIIEKKQPVAFWCNPISGHNTLYWYLQNLGQGPELLIRYENEEAVDDSQLPKDRFSAERLKGVDSTLKIQPAELGDSAVYLCASSLVGGRGSYNEQFFGPGTRLTVL.